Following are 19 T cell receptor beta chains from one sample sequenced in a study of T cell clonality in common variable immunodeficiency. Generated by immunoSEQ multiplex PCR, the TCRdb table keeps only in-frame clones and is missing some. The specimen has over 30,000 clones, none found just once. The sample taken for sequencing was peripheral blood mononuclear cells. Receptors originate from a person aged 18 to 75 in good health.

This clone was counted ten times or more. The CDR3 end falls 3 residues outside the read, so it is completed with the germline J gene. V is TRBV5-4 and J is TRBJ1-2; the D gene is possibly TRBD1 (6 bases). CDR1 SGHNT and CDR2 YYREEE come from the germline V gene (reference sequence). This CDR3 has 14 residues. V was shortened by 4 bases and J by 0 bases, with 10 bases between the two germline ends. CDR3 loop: CASSEDRANYGYTF. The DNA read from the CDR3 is TGTGCCAGCAGCGAGGACAGAGCTAACTATGGC.

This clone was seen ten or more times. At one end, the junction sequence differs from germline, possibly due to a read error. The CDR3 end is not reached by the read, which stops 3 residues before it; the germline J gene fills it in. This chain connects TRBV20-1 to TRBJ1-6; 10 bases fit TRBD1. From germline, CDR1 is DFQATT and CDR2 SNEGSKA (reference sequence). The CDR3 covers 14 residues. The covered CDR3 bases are TGCGGTGCCCCGAGGGGACAGGGGCGATCACCC. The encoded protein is CGAPRGQGRSP. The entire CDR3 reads CGAPRGQGRSPLHF.

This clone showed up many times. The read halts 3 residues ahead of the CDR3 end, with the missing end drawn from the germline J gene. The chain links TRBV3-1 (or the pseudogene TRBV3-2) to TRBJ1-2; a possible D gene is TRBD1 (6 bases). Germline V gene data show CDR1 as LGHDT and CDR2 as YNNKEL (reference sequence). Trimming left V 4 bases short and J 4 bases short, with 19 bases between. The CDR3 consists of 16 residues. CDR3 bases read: TGTGCCAGCAGCCCCCTCGGACAGAGAAACACCTATGGC. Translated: CASSPLGQRNTYG. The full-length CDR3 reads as CASSPLGQRNTYGYTF.

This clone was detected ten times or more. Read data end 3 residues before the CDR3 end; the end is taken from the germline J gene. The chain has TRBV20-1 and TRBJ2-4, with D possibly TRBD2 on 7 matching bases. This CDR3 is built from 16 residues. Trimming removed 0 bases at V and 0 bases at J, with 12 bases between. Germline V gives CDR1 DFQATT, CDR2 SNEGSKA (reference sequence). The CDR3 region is CSARDKGGLAKNIQYF. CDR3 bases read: TGCAGTGCTAGAGATAAGGGGGGGTTAGCCAAAAACATT.

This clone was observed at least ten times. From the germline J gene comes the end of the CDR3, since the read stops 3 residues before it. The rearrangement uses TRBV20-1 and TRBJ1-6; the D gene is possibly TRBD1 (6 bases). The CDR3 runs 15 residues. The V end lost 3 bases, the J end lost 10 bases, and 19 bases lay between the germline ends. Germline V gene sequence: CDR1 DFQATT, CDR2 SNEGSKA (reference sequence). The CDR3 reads CSARSGGADLSPLHF. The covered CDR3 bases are TGCAGTGCTAGGTCGGGGGGCGCCGATCTCTCACCC.

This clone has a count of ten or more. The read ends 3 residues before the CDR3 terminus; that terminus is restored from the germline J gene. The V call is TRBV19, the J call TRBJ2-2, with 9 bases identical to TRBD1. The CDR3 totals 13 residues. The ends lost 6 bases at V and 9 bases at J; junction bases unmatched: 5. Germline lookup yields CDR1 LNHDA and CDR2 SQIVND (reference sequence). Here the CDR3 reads CASSRTGERELFF. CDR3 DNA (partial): TGTGCCAGTAGCAGGACAGGGGAACGGGAG.

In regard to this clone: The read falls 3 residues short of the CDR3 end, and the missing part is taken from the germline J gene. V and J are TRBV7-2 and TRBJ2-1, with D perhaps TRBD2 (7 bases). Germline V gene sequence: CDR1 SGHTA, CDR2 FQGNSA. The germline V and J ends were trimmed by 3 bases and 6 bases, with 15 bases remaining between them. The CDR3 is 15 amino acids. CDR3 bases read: TGTGCCAGCAGCTTGGACGGGGGGCCTAGCAATGAG. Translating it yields CASSLDGGPSNE. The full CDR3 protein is CASSLDGGPSNEQFF.

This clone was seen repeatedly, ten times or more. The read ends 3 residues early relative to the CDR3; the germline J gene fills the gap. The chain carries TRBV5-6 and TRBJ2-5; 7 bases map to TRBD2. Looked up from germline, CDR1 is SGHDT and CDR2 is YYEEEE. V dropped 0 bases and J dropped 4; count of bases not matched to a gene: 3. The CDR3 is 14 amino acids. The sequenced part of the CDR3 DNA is TGTGCCAGCAGCTTGGTTGCGGGAGCAGAGACC. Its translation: CASSLVAGAET. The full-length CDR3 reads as CASSLVAGAETQYF.

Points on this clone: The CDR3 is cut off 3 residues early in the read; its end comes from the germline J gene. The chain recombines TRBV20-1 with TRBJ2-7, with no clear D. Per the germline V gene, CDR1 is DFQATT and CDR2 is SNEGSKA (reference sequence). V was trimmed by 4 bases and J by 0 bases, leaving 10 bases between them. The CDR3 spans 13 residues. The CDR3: CSATQRLSYEQYF. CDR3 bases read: TGCAGTGCTACTCAGCGCCTCTCCTACGAG.

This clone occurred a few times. The CDR3 reads CASSITEKLFF. CDR3 bases read: TGTGCCAGCAGCATTACTGAAAAG. The genes are TRBV7-9 and TRBJ2-2; D gene uncertain. The CDR3 extends 3 residues past the end of the read, so its final part is completed from the germline J gene. Germline values: CDR1 SEHNR, CDR2 FQNEAQ (reference sequence). This CDR3 has 11 amino acids.

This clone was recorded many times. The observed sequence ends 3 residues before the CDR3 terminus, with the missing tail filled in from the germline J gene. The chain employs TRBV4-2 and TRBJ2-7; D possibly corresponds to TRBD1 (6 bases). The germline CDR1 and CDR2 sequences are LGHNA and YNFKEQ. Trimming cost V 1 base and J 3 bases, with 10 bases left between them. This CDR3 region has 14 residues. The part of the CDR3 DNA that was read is TGTGCCAGCAGCCAAGTTCCGACAGGCTACGAG. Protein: CASSQVPTGYE. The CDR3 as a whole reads CASSQVPTGYEQYF.

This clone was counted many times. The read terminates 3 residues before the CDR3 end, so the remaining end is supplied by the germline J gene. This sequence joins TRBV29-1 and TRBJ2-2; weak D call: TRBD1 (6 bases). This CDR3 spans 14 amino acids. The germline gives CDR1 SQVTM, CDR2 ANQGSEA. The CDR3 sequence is CSVGQSSTNEKLFF. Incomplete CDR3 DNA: TGCAGCGTCGGACAGAGCTCAACTAATGAAAAG.

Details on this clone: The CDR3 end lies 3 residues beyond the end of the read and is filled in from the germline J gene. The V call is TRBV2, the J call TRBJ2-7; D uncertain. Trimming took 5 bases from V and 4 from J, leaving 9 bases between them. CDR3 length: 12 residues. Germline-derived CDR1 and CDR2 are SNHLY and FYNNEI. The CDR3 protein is CASSQTAYEQYF. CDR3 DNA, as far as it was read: TGTGCCAGCAGTCAAACAGCATACGAG.

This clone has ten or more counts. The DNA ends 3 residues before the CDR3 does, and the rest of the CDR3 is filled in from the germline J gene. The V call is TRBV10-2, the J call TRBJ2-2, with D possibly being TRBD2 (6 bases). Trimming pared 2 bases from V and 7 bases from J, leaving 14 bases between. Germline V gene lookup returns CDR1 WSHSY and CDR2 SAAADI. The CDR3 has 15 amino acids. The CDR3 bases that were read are TGCGCCAGCAGTGAGGGAGGGTCCAAGGTCGGGGAG. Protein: CASSEGGSKVGE. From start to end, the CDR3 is CASSEGGSKVGELFF.

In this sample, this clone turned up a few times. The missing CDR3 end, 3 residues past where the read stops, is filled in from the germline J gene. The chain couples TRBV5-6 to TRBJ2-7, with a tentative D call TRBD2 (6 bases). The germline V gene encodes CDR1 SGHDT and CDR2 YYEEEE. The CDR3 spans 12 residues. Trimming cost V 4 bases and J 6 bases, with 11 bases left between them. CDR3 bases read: TGTGCCAGCAGCCGGGGACTCGGCGAG. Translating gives CASSRGLGE. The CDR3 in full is CASSRGLGEQYF.

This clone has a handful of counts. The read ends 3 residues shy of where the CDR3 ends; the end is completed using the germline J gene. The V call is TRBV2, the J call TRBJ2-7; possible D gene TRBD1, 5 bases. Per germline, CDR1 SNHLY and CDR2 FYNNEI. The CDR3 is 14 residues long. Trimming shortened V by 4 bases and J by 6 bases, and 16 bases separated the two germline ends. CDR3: CASSGWTRQGEQYF. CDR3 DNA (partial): TGTGCCAGCAGTGGATGGACAAGGCAAGGCGAG.

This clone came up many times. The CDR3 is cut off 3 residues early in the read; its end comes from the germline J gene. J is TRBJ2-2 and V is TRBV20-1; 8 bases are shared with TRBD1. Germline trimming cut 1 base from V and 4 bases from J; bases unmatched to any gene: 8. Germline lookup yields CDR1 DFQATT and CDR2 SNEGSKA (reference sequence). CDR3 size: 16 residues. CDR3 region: CSARGRDRSGTGELFF. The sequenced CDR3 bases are TGCAGTGCTAGAGGCCGGGACAGGTCCGGCACCGGGGAG.

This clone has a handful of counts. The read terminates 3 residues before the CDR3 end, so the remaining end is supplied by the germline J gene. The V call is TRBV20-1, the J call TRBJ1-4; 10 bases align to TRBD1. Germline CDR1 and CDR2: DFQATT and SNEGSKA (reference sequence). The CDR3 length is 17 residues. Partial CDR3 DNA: TGCAGTGCTAGAGATCTGGGACAGGGGTCCTATAATTCACCA. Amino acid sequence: CSARDLGQGSYNSP. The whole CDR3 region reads CSARDLGQGSYNSPLFF.

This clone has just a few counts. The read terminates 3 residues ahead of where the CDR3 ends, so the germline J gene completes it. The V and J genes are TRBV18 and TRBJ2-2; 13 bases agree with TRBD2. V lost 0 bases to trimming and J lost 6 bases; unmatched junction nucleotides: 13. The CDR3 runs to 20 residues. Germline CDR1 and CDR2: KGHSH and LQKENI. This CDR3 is CASSPPPLLAGGPPAGELFF. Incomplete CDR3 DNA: TGTGCCAGCTCACCACCCCCCCTACTAGCGGGAGGGCCCCCCGCCGGGGAG.